The 17 T cell receptor beta chains listed next were all sequenced from one sample in a study of brain T cells in children with intractable seizures. Only in-frame clones appear in the TCRdb table, and some are missing; sequencing was by immunoSEQ multiplex PCR. The table records hundreds of thousands of clones, over 90% of them present only once. Indicated time point: blood from clinic visit 5 months post-surgery; TSC patient then seizure free. Sequences were derived from peripheral blood, sampled 4 to 5 months after surgery. The receptors originated from a boy in the first two years of life with tuberous sclerosis and intractable seizures.

A single count supports this clone. The J gene is TRBJ1-4, the V gene TRBV5-1; 8 bases map to TRBD1. Losses at the gene ends were 3 bases for V and 4 bases for J; bases not matched to a gene: 8. Per the germline V gene, CDR1 is SGHRS and CDR2 is YFSETQ. The CDR3 length is 16 residues. DNA of the CDR3: TGCGCCAGCAGCTCTGGGACAGGCGCTTTTAATGAAAAACTGTTTTTT. Protein sequence: CASSSGTGAFNEKLFF.

The chain carries TRBV19 and TRBJ1-5; D not certain. Germline V CDR1 and CDR2: LNHDA, SQIVND (reference sequence). V was clipped by 2 bases and J by 4 bases, with 12 bases between them. CDR3 length: 15 amino acids. The CDR3 sequence is CASSIQKKGNQPQHF. CDR3 nucleotides: TGTGCCAGTAGTATACAAAAGAAGGGAAATCAGCCCCAGCATTTT.

The chain is built from TRBV20-1 and TRBJ1-1; a possible D gene is TRBD1 (6 bases). In germline, CDR1 is DFQATT, CDR2 SNEGSKA (reference sequence). The ends were cut back, 3 bases at V and 2 bases at J, with 13 bases in the middle. The CDR3 totals 14 residues. The CDR3 DNA follows: TGCAGTGCTAGTAGGGGACAAATAAACACTGAAGCTTTCTTT. As protein: CSASRGQINTEAFF.

V usage is TRBV9 and J usage is TRBJ2-1; TRBD2 aligns across 9 bases. This CDR3 has 15 residues. With V trimmed by 4 bases and J by 5 bases, 7 bases remained unmatched. Germline CDR1 and CDR2: SGDLS and YYNGEE. The CDR3 region has the DNA TGTGCCAGCAGCCTTTCTAGCGGGACGAACAATGAGCAGTTCTTC. Translating gives CASSLSSGTNNEQFF.

This rearrangement joins TRBV5-4 to TRBJ2-1; D remains unclear. CDR3 length: 12 residues. Germline lookup yields CDR1 SGHNT and CDR2 YYREEE (reference sequence). Trimming removed 0 bases from V and 10 bases from J, with 8 bases in between. In nucleotides, the CDR3 is TGTGCCAGCAGCTTGGGTGGATTAGAGCAGTTCTTC. It translates to CASSLGGLEQFF. Drawing the rest from reference TRBV5-4 and TRBJ2-1, the complete variable domain is ETGVTQSPTHLIKTRGQQVTLRCSSQSGHNTVSWYQQALGQGPQFIFQYYREEENGRGNFPPRFSGLQFPNYSSELNVNALELDDSALYLCASSLGGLEQFFGPGTRLTVL.

The J gene is TRBJ1-5, the V gene TRBV5-1; unclear D gene. CDR3 size: 15 residues. Germline lookup yields CDR1 SGHRS and CDR2 YFSETQ. Trimming shortened V by 4 bases and J by 5 bases, and 16 bases separated the two germline ends. In nucleotides, the CDR3 is TGCGCCAGCAGCAACGGTGCGGGATCCGATCAGCCCCAGCATTTT. This sequence encodes CASSNGAGSDQPQHF.

The chain recombines TRBV18 with TRBJ1-5; a weak D match, TRBD1 (5 bases). V lost 6 bases and J 3 bases, leaving 18 bases between the germline ends. CDR3 length: 16 residues. CDR1 is KGHSH, CDR2 LQKENI, per germline. The CDR3 DNA reads TGTGCCAGCTCCTACGGGGCGGGGGAGCACAATCAGCCCCAGCATTTT. Amino acids: CASSYGAGEHNQPQHF.

Here the CDR3 DNA reads TGTGCCAGCAGCGCACCCCGCGGGAGTGGAGAGACCCAGTACTTC. This codes for CASSAPRGSGETQYF. This sequence joins TRBV9 and TRBJ2-5; 7 positions agree with TRBD2. Germline V CDR1 and CDR2: SGDLS, YYNGEE. The length of the CDR3 is 15 residues. The V gene end was trimmed by 3 bases and the J gene end by 4 bases; junction bases not matched to a gene: 9.

The rearrangement joins TRBV7-9 to TRBJ1-2; no definite D call. Germline V gene lookup returns CDR1 SEHNR and CDR2 FQNEAQ (reference sequence). V lost 5 bases, J lost 4 bases, and 14 bases lay in between. The length of the CDR3 is 14 residues. The CDR3 coding sequence is TGTGCCAGCAGCCCCGATCCCCCTCCCTATGGCTACACCTTC. The encoded protein is CASSPDPPPYGYTF.

The V gene is TRBV6-5, the J gene TRBJ1-4; 7 bases align to TRBD1. Germline V lookup: CDR1 MNHEY, CDR2 SVGAGI. CDR3 length: 14 residues. The J segment lost 8 bases and the V segment lost 5 bases, leaving 8 bases of the junction unmatched. The DNA for the CDR3 is TGTGCCAGCAGTCCGAACAGGGGACGGGAAAAACTGTTTTTT. This encodes CASSPNRGREKLFF.

The chain carries TRBV18 and TRBJ2-3, with TRBD2 identical over 14 bases. CDR3 length: 18 residues. Germline trimming cut 6 bases from V and 2 bases from J; bases unmatched to any gene: 10. CDR1 and CDR2 (germline): KGHSH, LQKENI. The CDR3 protein is CASSQGLAGGRYTDTQYF. The DNA for the CDR3 is TGTGCCAGCTCTCAAGGACTAGCGGGGGGCCGTTACACAGATACGCAGTATTTT.

The chain couples TRBV2 to TRBJ2-7; 12 nucleotides match TRBD1. The ends lost 5 bases at V and 4 bases at J; junction bases unmatched: 9. The CDR3 is made up of 16 amino acids. CDR1 SNHLY and CDR2 FYNNEI come from the germline V gene. This CDR3 is CASSHPRDRGPYEQYF. The CDR3 DNA reads as TGTGCCAGCAGTCACCCTCGGGACAGGGGGCCGTACGAGCAGTACTTC. The full variable domain, with the rest looked up from reference TRBV2 and TRBJ2-7, is EPEVTQTPSHQVTQMGQEVILRCVPISNHLYFYWYRQILGQKVEFLVSFYNNEISEKSEIFDDQFSVERPDGSNFTLKIRSTKLEDSAMYFCASSHPRDRGPYEQYFGPGTRLTVT.

In its sample, this clone is medium-sized. The chain employs TRBV19 and TRBJ2-1; 7 nucleotides match TRBD2. The V segment lost 6 bases and the J segment 4 bases; nucleotides outside the gene matches: 6. Germline V gene lookup returns CDR1 LNHDA and CDR2 SQIVND (reference sequence). The CDR3 length is 14 residues. CDR3 in DNA: TGTGCCAGTAGACCGGCGGGGGTATACAATGAGCAGTTCTTC. Its protein is CASRPAGVYNEQFF.

The sample holds a few counts of this clone. J is TRBJ1-5 and V is TRBV19; tentatively, D is TRBD1 (5 bases). The V gene's germline CDR1 is LNHDA and CDR2 SQIVND (reference sequence). V dropped 7 bases and J dropped 3 bases, with 16 bases sitting between them. CDR3 length: 15 residues. The CDR3 protein is CASNSLEGINQPQHF. The CDR3 DNA is TGTGCCAGTAATTCCCTCGAGGGGATCAATCAGCCCCAGCATTTT.

The CDR3 protein is CAWSTTNTGELFF. DNA for the CDR3: TGTGCCTGGAGTACCACAAACACCGGGGAGCTGTTTTTT. The rearrangement uses TRBV30 and TRBJ2-2; D call uncertain. The CDR3 is 13 residues long. The V gene lost 2 bases and the J gene lost 2 bases, with 6 bases spanning the gap. Germline V gene lookup returns CDR1 GTSNPN and CDR2 SVGIG (reference sequence).

The CDR3 spells CASSPASGSYEQYF. The CDR3 region has the DNA TGTGCCAGCAGTCCGGCTAGCGGTTCCTACGAGCAGTACTTC. The rearrangement joins TRBV25-1 to TRBJ2-7, with TRBD2 matching over 7 bases. The CDR3 length is 14 residues. V shed 5 bases and J 1 base; nucleotides not matched to a gene: 5. CDR1 is MGHDK, CDR2 SYGVNS, per germline.

The rearrangement uses TRBV4-2 and TRBJ2-1; D gene ambiguous. This CDR3 has 15 amino acids. V lost 0 bases and J 2 bases, leaving 8 bases between the germline ends. Per the germline V gene, CDR1 is LGHNA and CDR2 is YNFKEQ. CDR3 DNA: TGTGCCAGCAGCCAAGAGGCTTCCACCTACAATGAGCAGTTCTTC. Protein product: CASSQEASTYNEQFF.